The sequence of this TCR beta chain was determined in a study of identical twins. Overall study findings and caveats: The study based its conclusions on cross-sectional statistical analysis and did not follow the same donors.

With regard to this clonotype: Its specificity is not known.

TCRdb re-called the 5' RACE reads with MiXCR, one entry per CDR3 protein. The profile shows some 690,000 distinct CDR3 sequences, 21% of them singletons. The CDR3 extends over 12 amino acids. Germline values: CDR1 DFQATT, CDR2 SNEGSKA (reference sequence). V was shortened by 3 bases and J by 4 bases, with 9 bases between the two germline ends. The sample was also linked to a second study, of T cells expressing NK-cell markers. From that report: From sorted CD3+CD56+NKG2C+, CD3+CD56+NKG2C- and CD3+CD56-NKG2C+ T cells came the TCR beta repertoires. The study sequenced eight donors, seven HCMV-seropositive and one seronegative. The dominant NKG2C+ clonotypes represented about 1.0-7.0% of CD8+ T cells in over 5 donors.

The specimen sequenced was PBMCs. The receptor comes from a woman under 30 in good health. The genes are TRBV20-1 and TRBJ2-5, with D unclear. The CDR3 loop reads CSASGWAETQYF. The DNA of the CDR3 is TGCAGTGCTAGCGGGTGGGCAGAGACCCAGTACTTC.